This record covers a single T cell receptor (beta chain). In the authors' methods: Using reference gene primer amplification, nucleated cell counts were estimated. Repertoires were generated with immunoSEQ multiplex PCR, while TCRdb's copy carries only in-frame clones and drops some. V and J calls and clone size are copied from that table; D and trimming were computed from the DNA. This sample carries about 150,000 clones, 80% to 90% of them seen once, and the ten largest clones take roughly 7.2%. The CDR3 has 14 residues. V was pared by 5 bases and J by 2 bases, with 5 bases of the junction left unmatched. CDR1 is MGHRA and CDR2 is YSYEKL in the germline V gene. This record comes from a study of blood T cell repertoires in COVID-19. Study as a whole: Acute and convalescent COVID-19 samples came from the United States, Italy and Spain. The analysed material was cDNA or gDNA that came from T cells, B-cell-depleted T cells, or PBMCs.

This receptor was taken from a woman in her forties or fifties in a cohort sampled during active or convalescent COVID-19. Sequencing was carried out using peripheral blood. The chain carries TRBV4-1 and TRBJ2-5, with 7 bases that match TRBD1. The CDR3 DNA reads TGCGCCAGCAGCATCGGGACAGTACAAGAGACCCAGTACTTC. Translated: CASSIGTVQETQYF.